This TCR beta chain was identified during a study of blood T cell repertoires in COVID-19. Study-wide background: T cells, B-cell-depleted T cells, or PBMCs supplied cDNA or gDNA.

V lost 2 bases and J lost 5; bases outside the gene matches: 5. Germline V gives CDR1 SEHNR, CDR2 FQNEAQ (reference sequence). CDR3 length: 14 residues. Participant ages covered roughly 18 to 89 years across around 22 US areas. In the original processing: Reference gene primer amplification in the assay estimated nucleated cell counts. Clones were read by immunoSEQ multiplex PCR, and TCRdb kept only the in-frame ones, dropping some. Clone size and V and J calls were adopted from that table, with D and trimming inferred from the DNA. The table has about 160,000 clones, 87% seen once. This TCR was recovered from a woman aged 40-49 years who had been exposed to COVID-19. What was sequenced was PBMCs or T cells enriched from blood (not recorded which). The rearrangement uses TRBV7-9 and TRBJ1-2, with 7 bases lining up with TRBD1. The CDR3 loop is CASSLRDRVYGYTF. The CDR3 DNA is TGTGCCAGCAGCTTACGTGACAGGGTGTATGGCTACACCTTC. The complete variable domain, with remaining parts taken from reference TRBV7-9 and TRBJ1-2, reads DTGVSQNPRHKITKRGQNVTFRCDPISEHNRLYWYRQTLGQGPEFLTYFQNEAQLEKSRLLSDRFSAERPKGSFSTLEIQRTEQGDSAMYLCASSLRDRVYGYTFGSGTRLTVV.